This T cell receptor (beta chain) is drawn from a study of regulatory T cells. Primers: 52 TRBV forward and 13 TRBJ reverse. Libraries were prepared by immunoSEQ multiplex PCR; TCRdb keeps only in-frame clonotypes and omits some of them. The profile covers about 30,000 clones, with around 92% appearing a single time and roughly 1.6% taken by the ten largest. Of note for this clone: Its antigen is unknown.

V was pared by 8 bases and J by 7 bases, with 13 bases of the junction left unmatched. The length of the CDR3 is 14 residues. CDR1 MNHNS and CDR2 SASEGT come from the germline V gene. General study findings and limits: Hydrophobic residues at CDR3 positions 6 and 7 were enriched in conventional CD4+ T cells of CD3G-deficient patients.

The sequencing sample was made of conventional CD4+ T cells sorted from blood. The chain combines TRBV6-1 with TRBJ1-2; TRBD1 aligns across 7 bases. This TCR was sampled from a person aged 18 to 30 with CD3G deficiency. Here the CDR3 reads CASGRGQEWTGYTF. The DNA of the CDR3 is TGTGCCAGCGGCCGAGGACAGGAATGGACTGGCTACACCTTC.